This T cell receptor beta chain was obtained from a study of T cells in Graves' hyperthyroidism and ophthalmopathy. Overall study results and limits: Ophthalmopathy, as predicted by the model, came a median about six months after the prediction.

There were TCR beta CDR3 regions amplified from RNA transcripts. HTBI primers were used for first-round RT-PCR of the TCR CDR3. TCRdb independently ran MiXCR on the multiplex PCR reads; one entry per CDR3 protein. Here the sample spans about 380,000 distinct CDR3 sequences, roughly 14% being singletons. Regarding this clonotype: The antigen is undetermined.

This TCR was sampled from a woman between 55 and 75 years old with Graves' hyperthyroidism. The specimen sequenced was blood.

The DNA of the CDR3 is TGCGCCAGCAGCTTAGGTGGGGGTTCCCAAGCTTTCTTT. It yields the protein CASSLGGGSQAFF. The genes are TRBV5-1 and TRBJ1-1, with D possibly matching TRBD1 (5 bases). This CDR3 is 13 amino acids long. Germline V gene lookup returns CDR1 SGHRS and CDR2 YFSETQ. The V gene lost 2 bases and the J gene lost 9 bases, with 14 bases spanning the gap.